The 27 T cell receptor beta chains below were found in one sample sequenced in a study of CD8 T cells in ankylosing spondylitis. Study observations and caveats: One TCR beta motif, made up of several highly homologous variants, appeared characteristic of ankylosing spondylitis blood.

Their target antigens are unknown. TCRdb itself ran the 5' RACE reads through MiXCR, one entry per CDR3 protein. This table holds 750,000 to 850,000 distinct CDR3 sequences, 12% found once. The sequencing input was blood, either unsorted or a sorted T cell fraction (not recorded which). Receptor source: a male donor with ankylosing spondylitis.

There are many counts of this clonotype. The chain has TRBV20-1 and TRBJ1-2, with 11 bases aligning to TRBD1. After removal of 0 bases from V and 4 bases from J, the junction contained 10 bases not matched to a gene. This CDR3 has 17 amino acids. Looked up from germline, CDR1 is DFQATT and CDR2 is SNEGSKA (reference sequence). In DNA form, the CDR3 reads TGCAGTGCTAGAGATCCACAGGGGACAGGGGGATTCTATGGCTACACCTTC. Translation: CSARDPQGTGGFYGYTF.

The J gene is TRBJ2-2, the V gene TRBV5-1, with TRBD1 matching over 7 bases. CDR1 is SGHRS and CDR2 is YFSETQ in the germline V gene. After removal of 4 bases from V and 2 bases from J, the junction contained 5 bases not matched to a gene. The CDR3 is 15 amino acids. CDR3 bases: TGCGCCAGCAGCACCGGGACAGCTAACACCGGGGAGCTGTTTTTT. Protein product: CASSTGTANTGELFF.

The chain links TRBV27 to TRBJ2-2; D is possibly TRBD1 or TRBD2 (6 bases each). The ends were cut back, 6 bases at V and 0 bases at J, with 11 bases in the middle. The CDR3 totals 15 residues. Germline lookup yields CDR1 MNHEY and CDR2 SMNVEV (reference sequence). CDR3 loop: CASRGGIANTGELFF. The CDR3 DNA is TGTGCCAGCAGAGGGGGGATAGCGAACACCGGGGAGCTGTTTTTT.

V and J are TRBV20-1 and TRBJ2-3; 8 bases map to TRBD2. Germline V gene data show CDR1 as DFQATT and CDR2 as SNEGSKA (reference sequence). This CDR3 is built from 14 residues. After removal of 6 bases from V and 0 bases from J, the junction contained 5 bases not matched to a gene. The CDR3 nucleotides are TGCAGTGCGGCGACTAGCGCCAGCACAGATACGCAGTATTTT. Amino acid sequence: CSAATSASTDTQYF.

DNA of the CDR3: TGTGCCAGCAGCGTATCTGGGGTTGGAAATGAGCAGTTCTTC. The encoded protein is CASSVSGVGNEQFF. The V call is TRBV9, the J call TRBJ2-1; no firm D call. Trimming removed 1 base from V and 7 bases from J, with 12 bases in between. The CDR3 extends over 14 amino acids. CDR1 and CDR2 from the germline V gene are SGDLS and YYNGEE.

The chain links TRBV20-1 to TRBJ2-3, with TRBD1 as a possible D gene (6 bases). Germline CDR1 is DFQATT and CDR2 is SNEGSKA (reference sequence). The CDR3 has 13 amino acids. V gave up 6 bases and J gave up 2 bases, with 12 bases separating them. The CDR3 protein is CSAKGESTDTQYF. The CDR3 nucleotides read TGCAGTGCCAAGGGGGAGTCCACAGATACGCAGTATTTT.

This clonotype was found many times. V is TRBV29-1 and J is TRBJ2-3, with unresolved D. CDR3 length: 14 residues. Germline loops: CDR1 SQVTM, CDR2 ANQGSEA. The germline V and J ends were trimmed by 6 bases and 4 bases, with 17 bases remaining between them. CDR3 coding DNA: TGCAGCGTGGGATCGGGCAGTCCGCCAGATACGCAGTATTTT. This sequence encodes CSVGSGSPPDTQYF.

This clonotype has a count of ten or more. The rearrangement joins TRBV20-1 to TRBJ2-3; TRBD2 aligns across 12 bases. The CDR3 is made up of 14 amino acids. V lost 3 bases and J lost 4; bases outside the gene matches: 2. Germline CDR1 is DFQATT and CDR2 is SNEGSKA (reference sequence). The CDR3 nucleotides are TGCAGTGCTAGGCTAGCGGGGGGGTCAGATACGCAGTATTTT. Its translation: CSARLAGGSDTQYF.

This clonotype was seen repeatedly, ten times or more. The rearrangement links TRBV7-2 to TRBJ2-4; 9 bases are a match to TRBD1. With V trimmed by 1 base and J by 4 bases, 2 bases remained unmatched. From germline, CDR1 is SGHTA and CDR2 FQGNSA. The CDR3 has 15 residues. Here the CDR3 reads CASSLGGQGKNIQYF. The CDR3 DNA follows: TGTGCCAGCAGCTTAGGGGGACAGGGAAAAAACATTCAGTACTTC.

The table lists this clonotype with a few counts. The CDR3 bases are TGCGCCAGCCGCCATACCTGGGCGGGTGCCTACGAGCAGTACTTC. This sequence encodes CASRHTWAGAYEQYF. The chain uses TRBV5-1 and TRBJ2-7, with a possible D match to TRBD2 (5 bases). V was clipped by 7 bases and J by 2 bases, with 19 bases between them. In germline, CDR1 is SGHRS, CDR2 YFSETQ. This CDR3 spans 15 amino acids.

In this sample, this clonotype turned up a few times. The V call is TRBV10-3, the J call TRBJ2-7; 8 bases are shared with TRBD1. Germline V lookup: CDR1 ENHRY, CDR2 SYGVKD. V shed 10 bases, J shed 0 bases, and the junction held 5 bases outside the gene matches. CDR3 length: 13 amino acids. In DNA form, the CDR3 reads TGTGCCACCGACAGGGGAGTCTCCTACGAGCAGTACTTC. The encoded protein is CATDRGVSYEQYF.

This clonotype was recorded at least ten times. The chain is built from TRBV12-3 or TRBV12-4 and TRBJ2-1; the D is unclear. The V and J ends lost 6 bases and 1 base respectively, with 16 bases between them. The CDR3 is 16 residues long. The DNA for the CDR3 is TGTGCCAGCAGACAGTCACCCGACGGATCCTACAATGAGCAGTTCTTC. Amino acids: CASRQSPDGSYNEQFF.

The chain has TRBV7-6 and TRBJ1-6; possibly TRBD1 for D (5 bases). Germline V lookup: CDR1 SGHVS, CDR2 FNYEAQ. The CDR3 spans 13 residues. V lost 3 bases to trimming and J lost 6 bases, with 6 bases between them. CDR3 residues: CASSFGTNSPLHF. The CDR3 bases are TGTGCCAGCAGCTTCGGGACTAATTCACCCCTCCACTTT.

This clonotype was detected ten times or more. The chain employs TRBV7-2 and TRBJ2-5; D is ambiguous. The V end was cut by 6 bases, the J end by 5 bases, with 10 bases between. The CDR3 has 12 amino acids. The germline CDR1 and CDR2 sequences are SGHTA and FQGNSA. The DNA of the CDR3 is TGTGCCAGCAGTCCTTTTGGGGAGACCCAGTACTTC. Its protein product is CASSPFGETQYF. Full variable domain (rest looked up from reference TRBV7-2 and TRBJ2-5): GAGVSQSPSNKVTEKGKDVELRCDPISGHTALYWYRQSLGQGLEFLIYFQGNSAPDKSGLPSDRFSAERTGGSVSTLTIQRTQQEDSAVYLCASSPFGETQYFGPGTRLLVL.

The chain combines TRBV7-2 with TRBJ2-7, with D perhaps TRBD1 (5 bases). Germline CDR1 is SGHTA and CDR2 is FQGNSA. Trimming cost V 7 bases and J 5 bases, with 21 bases left between them. This CDR3 comprises 15 residues. The CDR3 here is CASNPAYGRAHEQYF. The DNA for the CDR3 is TGTGCCAGCAACCCCGCTTACGGCAGGGCCCACGAGCAGTACTTC.

This clonotype was found a few times. The genes are TRBV5-1 and TRBJ2-1; TRBD2 matches at 8 bases. From germline, CDR1 is SGHRS and CDR2 YFSETQ. Trimming at V came to 4 bases and at J to 7 bases, leaving 7 bases not matched to a gene. The CDR3 is made up of 14 amino acids. The CDR3 sequence is CASSISGAPNEQFF. CDR3 nucleotides: TGCGCCAGCAGCATTAGCGGGGCCCCTAATGAGCAGTTCTTC.

In this sample, this clonotype turned up many times. The gene calls are TRBV20-1 and TRBJ2-3, with 11 bases matching TRBD2. With 6 bases clipped from V and 2 bases from J, the junction kept 7 bases outside the gene matches. CDR1 DFQATT and CDR2 SNEGSKA come from the germline V gene (reference sequence). The CDR3 totals 15 residues. The CDR3 nucleotides read TGCAGTGCCGTACTAGCGGGGGCGCCCACAGATACGCAGTATTTT. It specifies CSAVLAGAPTDTQYF.

This clonotype has at least ten counts. The chain couples TRBV20-1 to TRBJ2-1; D is uncertain. Germline CDR1 reads DFQATT; CDR2 reads SNEGSKA (reference sequence). CDR3 length: 13 amino acids. V was trimmed by 6 bases and J by 1 base, leaving 10 bases between them. The CDR3: CSAFGASYNEQFF. CDR3 sequence (DNA): TGCAGTGCCTTTGGTGCTTCCTACAATGAGCAGTTCTTC.

This clonotype came up a few times. A much larger clonotype is one base distant, so this may be a read error. The chain couples TRBV20-1 to TRBJ1-6; D is perhaps TRBD1 (5 bases). CDR3 size: 13 residues. V was cut by 0 bases and J by 6 bases, with 6 bases left in between. Germline lookup yields CDR1 DFQATT and CDR2 SNEGSKA (reference sequence). CDR3 sequence (DNA): TGCAGTGCTAGAGAGACAGTTAATTCACCCCTCCACTTT. This gives the protein CSARETVNSPLHF.

The chain joins TRBV20-1 to TRBJ2-1; 13 bases map to TRBD2. This CDR3 contains 14 residues. The J segment lost 7 bases and the V segment lost 4 bases, leaving 4 bases of the junction unmatched. CDR1 DFQATT and CDR2 SNEGSKA come from the germline V gene (reference sequence). CDR3 in amino acids: CSAIWTSGSNEQFF. In nucleotides, the CDR3 is TGCAGTGCTATTTGGACTAGCGGGAGTAATGAGCAGTTCTTC.

The V gene is TRBV20-1, the J gene TRBJ1-5; D is unclear. Between the trimmed V and J ends, which lost 0 bases and 7 bases, there was a span of 10 bases. The CDR3 is 13 residues long. Germline assignment: CDR1 DFQATT and CDR2 SNEGSKA (reference sequence). The DNA for the CDR3 is TGCAGTGCTAGAGAATTCAGCGGACAGCCCCAGCATTTT. Translated, it gives CSAREFSGQPQHF.

This clonotype has only a few counts. This chain uses TRBV29-1 with TRBJ1-1; D gene uncertain. V was trimmed by 3 bases and J by 4 bases, leaving 12 bases between them. CDR3 size: 13 residues. Germline CDR1 is SQVTM and CDR2 is ANQGSEA. Here the CDR3 reads CSVDHGVGTEAFF. The DNA for the CDR3 is TGCAGCGTTGACCATGGGGTGGGCACTGAAGCTTTCTTT.

This clonotype came up a few times. The chain carries TRBV20-1 and TRBJ1-2; no clear D gene. The V gene lost 6 bases and the J gene lost 8 bases, with 16 bases spanning the gap. The CDR3 covers 12 residues. CDR1 is DFQATT and CDR2 is SNEGSKA in the germline V gene (reference sequence). For the CDR3, the DNA is TGCAGTGCCCCAGGTCTGGGATCAGGCTACACCTTC. As protein: CSAPGLGSGYTF.

The chain uses TRBV6-1 and TRBJ1-6; D is unclear. CDR3 length: 14 residues. Germline assignment: CDR1 MNHNS and CDR2 SASEGT. Trimming took off 7 bases at V and 1 base at J, with 8 bases between the two ends. Here the CDR3 DNA reads TGTGCCAGCACCGCCGCGTCCTATAATTCACCCCTCCACTTT. Its protein product is CASTAASYNSPLHF.

This clonotype was observed a few times. This chain connects TRBV20-1 to TRBJ2-7, with D perhaps matching TRBD1 or TRBD2 (6 bases each). V lost 3 bases, J lost 3 bases, and 12 bases lay in between. CDR1 and CDR2 (germline): DFQATT, SNEGSKA (reference sequence). CDR3 length: 13 amino acids. In DNA form, the CDR3 reads TGCAGTGCTAGCCCGGGGGCTTACTACGAGCAGTACTTC. It specifies CSASPGAYYEQYF.

Many counts were recorded for this clonotype. The chain recombines TRBV12-3 or TRBV12-4 with TRBJ1-1; D not certain. The CDR3 is made up of 12 amino acids. Trimming took 7 bases from V and 3 from J, leaving 9 bases between them. The CDR3 region has the DNA TGTGCCAGCACTCTGATGTACACTGAAGCTTTCTTT. This codes for CASTLMYTEAFF.

This clonotype was picked up a small number of times. The chain links TRBV29-1 to TRBJ1-2; D is perhaps TRBD1 (6 bases). Germline CDR1 is SQVTM and CDR2 is ANQGSEA. Deletions cut 6 bases from V and 4 bases from J, with 12 bases between. The length of the CDR3 is 12 residues. CDR3 amino acids: CSVGGQLYGYTF. The CDR3 nucleotides read TGCAGCGTCGGAGGACAGCTCTATGGCTACACCTTC.